Below, one T cell receptor (beta chain) is given with its context. No antigen is known for it. Within one base of it there is no much larger clone, and no base qualities were kept. After more than 9 days of culture, CD4+ T cells were isolated with the EasySep CD4+ T cell isolation kit. Participants received two doses of either the BNT162b2 or the mRNA-1273 mRNA SARS-CoV-2 vaccine. None of the healthy vaccine recipients had a prior SARS-CoV-2 infection, which was confirmed by nucleocapsid antibody tests that came back negative both before and after vaccination. On days 3 and 7, half of the culture medium was replaced with fresh IL-2-containing medium. Unless noted otherwise, every peptide stimulation condition was cultured in triplicate wells. Using Ficoll-Paque Plus gradient centrifugation, PBMC were separated from whole blood and then either used fresh or cryopreserved at -140C. Genomic DNA was extracted from cultured CD4+ T cells with the QIAamp micro DNA kit.

The CDR3 sequence holds 15 residues, the cysteine and phenylalanine included. Only the CDR3 DNA stays, 45 bases, in frame from base 1. The CDR1 and CDR2 encoded by the germline V gene are SNHLY and FYNNEI. V is clipped by 4 bases and J by 1 base, and the sequence between their germline boundaries is 8 bases long. Library preparation used the immunoSEQ multiplex PCR assay. DNA from the cultured, isolated CD4+ T cells was subjected to TCR beta CDR3 sequencing. The authors' analysis ran thus. Non-productive TCR sequences were removed and reads were trimmed to the CDR3 region, keeping CDR3s of at least 7 amino acids. Antigen-specific clonotypes were identified with the MANAFEST web app by comparing expansion in peptide wells against reference cultures. To be called positive, a clone needed expansion at FDR<0.05 compared with the reference and with all other wells, an odds ratio greater than 5, and a frequency greater than 0.1% in two replicate wells. A clonotype was defined as cross-reactive if the clonotype was significantly expanded both in SARS-CoV-2 spike wells and in at least one common cold coronavirus spike condition. Levenshtein distance calculated with the stringdist R package was used to assess CDR3 similarity, and unrooted trees were constructed with ape in R 3.6.1. TCRdb mirrors the immuneACCESS table, restricted to in-frame sequences. Some clones are absent from its copies; in checked studies, under half trace to an unresolved V gene, and the reason for the others is unknown. D and trimming were read from the DNA, whereas the V and J calls and clone size are those reported in that table. Across this sample there are roughly 40,000 clones, with around two thirds seen only once. Of the sample, approximately 8% falls within the top ten clones.

The data originate from a study of vaccination effects on CD4 cells after COVID-19 (dated by TCRdb to 2022 to 2024). For the wider study: To identify antigen-specific CD4+ T cell clonotypes by their expansion, the ViraFEST assay first stimulated PBMC with viral peptide pools and then applied TCR sequencing. Across the study, the median time from the second dose to post-vaccine sampling was 72 days (range 14 to 241). Some 2 million PBMC per well were cultured in IMDM with about 5.4% human AB serum, 10 IU/ml IL-2 and gentamicin, plus 10 ug/ml peptides. SARS-CoV-2 spike-specific CD4+ TCR repertoires from before and after mRNA vaccination were compared in COVID-19 convalescent patients and in infection-naive vaccine recipients. Altogether, around 9 COVID-19 convalescent patients and 4 SARS-CoV-2-naive healthy vaccine recipients made up the full study. Cultures from other donors in the study were sequenced using the Oncomine TCR Beta short-read assay on an Illumina iSeq 100. The research as a whole found: In healthy vaccine recipients, vaccine-induced clones were almost all SARS-CoV-2 mono-reactive, with only 1 of 255 cross-reactive with common cold coronaviruses. The study was limited by a small number of convalescent patients and lacked early post-infection timepoints. Both infection-induced and vaccine-induced clones contracted markedly at late post-vaccination timepoints, which is consistent with waning T cell responses.

The chain links TRBV2 with TRBJ2-6; the best D guess is TRBD1, with 6 bases matching. The sample here was CD4+ T cells from PBMCs cultured without peptide, taken after COVID-19 vaccination. This receptor was identified in a human donor who received a COVID-19 vaccine. The sequenced DNA is TGTGCCAGCAGTGCCGGGACATCTGGGGCCAACGTCCTGACTTTC. This encodes CASSAGTSGANVLTF. Supplemented by the reference TRBV2 and TRBJ2-6 proteins around the CDR3, the complete variable domain is EPEVTQTPSHQVTQMGQEVILRCVPISNHLYFYWYRQILGQKVEFLVSFYNNEISEKSEIFDDQFSVERPDGSNFTLKIRSTKLEDSAMYFCASSAGTSGANVLTFGAGSRLTVL.